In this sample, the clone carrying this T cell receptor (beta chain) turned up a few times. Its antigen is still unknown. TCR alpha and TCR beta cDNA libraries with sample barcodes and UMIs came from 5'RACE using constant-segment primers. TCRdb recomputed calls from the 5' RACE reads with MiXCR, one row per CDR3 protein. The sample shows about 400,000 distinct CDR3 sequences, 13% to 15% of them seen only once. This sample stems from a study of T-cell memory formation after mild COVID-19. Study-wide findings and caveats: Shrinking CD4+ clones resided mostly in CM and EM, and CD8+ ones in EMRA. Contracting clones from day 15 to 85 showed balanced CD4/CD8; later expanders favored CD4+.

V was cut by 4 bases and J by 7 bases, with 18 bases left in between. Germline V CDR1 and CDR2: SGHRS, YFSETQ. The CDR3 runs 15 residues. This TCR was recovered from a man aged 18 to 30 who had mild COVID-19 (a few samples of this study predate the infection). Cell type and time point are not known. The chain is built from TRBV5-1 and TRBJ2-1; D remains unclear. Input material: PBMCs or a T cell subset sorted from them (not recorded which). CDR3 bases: TGCGCCAGCAGCCCCCCGGCGGTAGGAAGTAATGAGCAGTTCTTC. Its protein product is CASSPPAVGSNEQFF.